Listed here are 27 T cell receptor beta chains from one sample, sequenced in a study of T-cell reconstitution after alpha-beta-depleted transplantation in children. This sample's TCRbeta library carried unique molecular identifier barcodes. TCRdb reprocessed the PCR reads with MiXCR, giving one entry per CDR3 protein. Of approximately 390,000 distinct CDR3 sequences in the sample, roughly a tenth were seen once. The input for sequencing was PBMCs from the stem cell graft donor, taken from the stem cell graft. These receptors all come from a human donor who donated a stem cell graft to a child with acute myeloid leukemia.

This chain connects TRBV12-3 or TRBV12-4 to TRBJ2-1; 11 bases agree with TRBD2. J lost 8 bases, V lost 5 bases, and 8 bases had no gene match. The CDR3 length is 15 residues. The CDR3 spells CASSDSGGAFYEQFF. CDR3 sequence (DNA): TGTGCCAGCAGTGATAGCGGGGGGGCCTTCTATGAGCAGTTCTTC.

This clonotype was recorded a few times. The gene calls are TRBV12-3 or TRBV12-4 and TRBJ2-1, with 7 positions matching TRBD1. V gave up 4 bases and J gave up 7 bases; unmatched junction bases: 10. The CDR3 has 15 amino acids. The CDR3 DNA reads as TGTGCCAGCAGTTCCAGACAGGGTCAAAGGAATGAGCAGTTCTTC. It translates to CASSSRQGQRNEQFF.

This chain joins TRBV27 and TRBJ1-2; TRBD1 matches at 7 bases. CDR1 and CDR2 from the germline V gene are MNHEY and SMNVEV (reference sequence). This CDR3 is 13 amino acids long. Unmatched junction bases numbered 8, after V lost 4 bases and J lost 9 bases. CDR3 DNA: TGTGCCAGCAGTTACGAGGGGGCAAGTCGCTACACCTTC. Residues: CASSYEGASRYTF.

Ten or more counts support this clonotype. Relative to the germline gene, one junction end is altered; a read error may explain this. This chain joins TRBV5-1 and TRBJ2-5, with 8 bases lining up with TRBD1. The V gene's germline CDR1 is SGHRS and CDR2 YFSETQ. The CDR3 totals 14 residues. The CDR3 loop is CASSPGQGQETQYF. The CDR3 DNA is TGTGCCAGCAGCCCTGGACAGGGTCAAGAGACCCAGTACTTC.

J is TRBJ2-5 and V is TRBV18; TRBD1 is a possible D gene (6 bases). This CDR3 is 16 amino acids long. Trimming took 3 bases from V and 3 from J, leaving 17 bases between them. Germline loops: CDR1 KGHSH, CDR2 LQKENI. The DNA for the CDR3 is TGTGCCAGCTCACCCCCAGGGACAACTCGAAAAGAGACCCAGTACTTC. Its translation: CASSPPGTTRKETQYF.

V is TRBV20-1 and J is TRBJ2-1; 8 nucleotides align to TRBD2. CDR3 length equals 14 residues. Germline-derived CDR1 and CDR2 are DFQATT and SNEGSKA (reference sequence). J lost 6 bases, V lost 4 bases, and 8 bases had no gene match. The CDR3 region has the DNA TGCAGTGCTATAGGACTAGCAACCCCCAATGAGCAGTTCTTC. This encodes CSAIGLATPNEQFF.

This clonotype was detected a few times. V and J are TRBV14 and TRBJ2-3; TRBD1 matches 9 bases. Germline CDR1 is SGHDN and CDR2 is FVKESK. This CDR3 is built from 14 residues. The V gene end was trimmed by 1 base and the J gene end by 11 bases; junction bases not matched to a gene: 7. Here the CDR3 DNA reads TGTGCCAGCAGCCAAGGGACCGGGACAGGGAAGCAGTATTTT. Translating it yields CASSQGTGTGKQYF.

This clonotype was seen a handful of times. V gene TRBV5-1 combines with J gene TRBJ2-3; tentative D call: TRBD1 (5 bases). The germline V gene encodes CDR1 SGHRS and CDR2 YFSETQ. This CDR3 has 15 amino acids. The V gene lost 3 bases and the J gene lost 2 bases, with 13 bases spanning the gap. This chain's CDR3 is CASSSNRPSTDTQYF. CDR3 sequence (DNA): TGCGCCAGCAGCTCCAACAGGCCATCCACAGATACGCAGTATTTT.

In nucleotides, the CDR3 is TGCAGCGTTCTCCGTTGGGGGGGGAGCCCTGAAGCTTTCTTT. It codes for CSVLRWGGSPEAFF. The chain recombines TRBV29-1 with TRBJ1-1; perhaps TRBD1 as D (5 bases). The CDR3 has 14 amino acids. V shed 5 bases and J shed 6 bases, with 19 bases lying between them. The germline CDR1 and CDR2 sequences are SQVTM and ANQGSEA.

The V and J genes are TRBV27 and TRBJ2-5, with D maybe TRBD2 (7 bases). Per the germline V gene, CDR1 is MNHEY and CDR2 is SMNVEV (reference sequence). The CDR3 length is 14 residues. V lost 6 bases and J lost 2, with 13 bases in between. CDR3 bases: TGTGCCAGCAGGCGGGGGCAGGTACAAGAGACCCAGTACTTC. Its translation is CASRRGQVQETQYF.

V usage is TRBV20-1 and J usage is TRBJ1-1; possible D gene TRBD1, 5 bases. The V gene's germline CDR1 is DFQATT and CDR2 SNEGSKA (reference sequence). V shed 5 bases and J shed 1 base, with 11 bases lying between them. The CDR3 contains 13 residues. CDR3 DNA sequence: TGCAGTGCTGGCCGACAGAGGAACACTGAAGCTTTCTTT. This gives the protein CSAGRQRNTEAFF.

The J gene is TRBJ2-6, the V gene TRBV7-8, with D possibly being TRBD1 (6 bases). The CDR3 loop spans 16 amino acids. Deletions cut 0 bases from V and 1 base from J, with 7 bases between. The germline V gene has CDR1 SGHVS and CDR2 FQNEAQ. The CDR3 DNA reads TGTGCCAGCAGCTTAGCAGGACAGTCTGGGGCCAACGTCCTGACTTTC. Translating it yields CASSLAGQSGANVLTF.

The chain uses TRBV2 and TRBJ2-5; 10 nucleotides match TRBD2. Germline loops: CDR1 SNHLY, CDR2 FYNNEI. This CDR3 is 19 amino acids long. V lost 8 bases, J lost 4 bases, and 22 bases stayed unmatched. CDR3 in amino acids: CASSRAGLAGEGTRETQYF. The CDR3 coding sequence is TGTGCCAGCTCCAGGGCTGGTCTAGCGGGAGAGGGTACGCGAGAGACCCAGTACTTC. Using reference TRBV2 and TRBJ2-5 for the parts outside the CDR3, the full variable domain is EPEVTQTPSHQVTQMGQEVILRCVPISNHLYFYWYRQILGQKVEFLVSFYNNEISEKSEIFDDQFSVERPDGSNFTLKIRSTKLEDSAMYFCASSRAGLAGEGTRETQYFGPGTRLLVL.

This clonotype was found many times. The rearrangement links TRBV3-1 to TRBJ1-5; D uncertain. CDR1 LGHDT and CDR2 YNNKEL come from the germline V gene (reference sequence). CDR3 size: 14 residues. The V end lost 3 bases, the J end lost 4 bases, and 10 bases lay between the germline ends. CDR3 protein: CASSQDATNQPQHF. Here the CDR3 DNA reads TGTGCCAGCAGCCAGGATGCAACTAATCAGCCCCAGCATTTT. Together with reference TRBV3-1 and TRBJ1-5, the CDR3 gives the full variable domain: DTAVSQTPKYLVTQMGNDKSIKCEQNLGHDTMYWYKQDSKKFLKIMFSYNNKELIINETVPNRFSPKSPDKAHLNLHINSLELGDSAVYFCASSQDATNQPQHFGDGTRLSIL.

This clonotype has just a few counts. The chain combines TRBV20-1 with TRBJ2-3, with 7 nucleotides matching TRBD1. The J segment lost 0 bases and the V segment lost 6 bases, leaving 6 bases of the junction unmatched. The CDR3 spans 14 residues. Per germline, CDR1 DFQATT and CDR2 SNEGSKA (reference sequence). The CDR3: CSATGQPSTDTQYF. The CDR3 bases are TGCAGTGCGACGGGACAGCCTAGCACAGATACGCAGTATTTT.

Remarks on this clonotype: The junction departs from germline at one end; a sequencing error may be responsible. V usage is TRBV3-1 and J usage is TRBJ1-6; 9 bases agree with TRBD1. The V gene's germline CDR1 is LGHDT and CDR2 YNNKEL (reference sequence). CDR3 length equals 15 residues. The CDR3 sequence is CATSQEQGARSPLHF. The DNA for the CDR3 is TGTGCCACCAGCCAGGAACAGGGGGCGAGATCACCCCTCCACTTT.

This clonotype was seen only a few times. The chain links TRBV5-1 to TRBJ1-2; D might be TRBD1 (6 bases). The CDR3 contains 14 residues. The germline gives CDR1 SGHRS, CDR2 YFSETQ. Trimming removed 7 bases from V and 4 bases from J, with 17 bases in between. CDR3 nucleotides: TGCGCCAGCGCCCTCGGGCAGGGGACCTATGGCTACACCTTC. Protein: CASALGQGTYGYTF.

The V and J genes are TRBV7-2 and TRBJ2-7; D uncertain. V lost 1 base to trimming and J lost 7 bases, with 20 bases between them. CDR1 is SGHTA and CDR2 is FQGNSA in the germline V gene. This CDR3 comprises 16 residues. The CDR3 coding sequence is TGTGCCAGCAGCTTAGGGTCCATGAACCAGCATGTGGAGCAGTACTTC. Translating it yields CASSLGSMNQHVEQYF.

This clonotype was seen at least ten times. DNA for the CDR3: TGCGCCAGCAGAGCCCGGGACAGTGGGGCCTATGGCTACACCTTC. Residues: CASRARDSGAYGYTF. V and J are TRBV5-1 and TRBJ1-2; 7 positions agree with TRBD1. Germline V gene lookup returns CDR1 SGHRS and CDR2 YFSETQ. This CDR3 is built from 15 residues. V shed 5 bases and J 4 bases; nucleotides not matched to a gene: 11.

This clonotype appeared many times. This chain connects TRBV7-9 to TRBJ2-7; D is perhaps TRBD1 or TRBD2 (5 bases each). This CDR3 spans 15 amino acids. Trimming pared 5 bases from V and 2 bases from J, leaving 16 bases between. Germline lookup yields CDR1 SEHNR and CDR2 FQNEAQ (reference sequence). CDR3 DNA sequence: TGTGCCAGCAGCCCCGCCTGGGACGGACCCTACGAGCAGTACTTC. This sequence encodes CASSPAWDGPYEQYF.

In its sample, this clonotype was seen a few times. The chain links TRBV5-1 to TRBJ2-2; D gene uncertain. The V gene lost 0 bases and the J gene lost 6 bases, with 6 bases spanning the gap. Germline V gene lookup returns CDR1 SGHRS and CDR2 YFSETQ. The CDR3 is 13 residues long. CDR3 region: CASSLEYAGELFF. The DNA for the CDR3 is TGCGCCAGCAGCTTGGAGTACGCCGGGGAGCTGTTTTTT.

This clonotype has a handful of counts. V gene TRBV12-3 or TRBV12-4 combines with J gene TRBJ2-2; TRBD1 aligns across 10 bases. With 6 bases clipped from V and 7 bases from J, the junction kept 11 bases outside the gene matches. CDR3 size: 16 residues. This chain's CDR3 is CASSGRDRGIHGELFF. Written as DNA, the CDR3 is TGTGCCAGCAGCGGCCGGGACAGGGGAATTCACGGGGAGCTGTTTTTT.

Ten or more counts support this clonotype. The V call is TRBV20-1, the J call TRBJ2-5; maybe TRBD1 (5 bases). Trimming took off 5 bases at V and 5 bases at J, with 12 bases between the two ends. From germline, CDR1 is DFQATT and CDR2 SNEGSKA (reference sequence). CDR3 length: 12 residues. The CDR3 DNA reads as TGCAGTGCTCACGACAGAGTGGAGACCCAGTACTTC. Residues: CSAHDRVETQYF.

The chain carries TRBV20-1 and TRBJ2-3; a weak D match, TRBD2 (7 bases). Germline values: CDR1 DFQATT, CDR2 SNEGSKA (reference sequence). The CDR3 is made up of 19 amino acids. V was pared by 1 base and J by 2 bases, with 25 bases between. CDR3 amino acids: CSARGGGLRPQKITDTQYF. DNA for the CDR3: TGCAGTGCTAGAGGCGGGGGCCTTCGACCTCAGAAGATCACAGATACGCAGTATTTT.

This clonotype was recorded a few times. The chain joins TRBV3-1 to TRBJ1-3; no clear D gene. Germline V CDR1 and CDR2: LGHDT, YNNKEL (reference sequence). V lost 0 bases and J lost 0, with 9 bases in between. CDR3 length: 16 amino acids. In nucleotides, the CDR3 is TGTGCCAGCAGCCAAGAAACCTTGAGCTCTGGAAACACCATATATTTT. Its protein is CASSQETLSSGNTIYF. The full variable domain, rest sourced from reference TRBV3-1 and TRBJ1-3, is DTAVSQTPKYLVTQMGNDKSIKCEQNLGHDTMYWYKQDSKKFLKIMFSYNNKELIINETVPNRFSPKSPDKAHLNLHINSLELGDSAVYFCASSQETLSSGNTIYFGEGSWLTVV.

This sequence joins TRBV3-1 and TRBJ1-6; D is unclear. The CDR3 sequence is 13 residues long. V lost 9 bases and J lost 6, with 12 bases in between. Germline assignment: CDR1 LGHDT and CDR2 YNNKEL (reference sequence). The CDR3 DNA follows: TGTGCCAGTCTGGGAGGCTTTAATTCACCCCTCCACTTT. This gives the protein CASLGGFNSPLHF.

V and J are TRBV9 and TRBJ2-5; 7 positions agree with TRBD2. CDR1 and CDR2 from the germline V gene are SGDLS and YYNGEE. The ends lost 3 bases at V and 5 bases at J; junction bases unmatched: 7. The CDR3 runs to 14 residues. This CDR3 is CASSAAGVRETQYF. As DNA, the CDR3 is TGTGCCAGCAGCGCCGCGGGGGTCAGGGAGACCCAGTACTTC.